This TCR beta chain was captured by sequencing in a study of control samples from healthy donors and cancer patients. Repertoires were generated with immunoSEQ multiplex PCR, while TCRdb's copy carries only in-frame clones and drops some. The repertoire holds over 100,000 clones, with around 88% as singletons. The receptor was derived from a man aged 40-49 years in good health. The sample was blood.

The CDR3, as DNA: TGTGCCAGCAGCCAACCACCCCTGGGACAGGATTCACCCCTCCACTTT. Its protein is CASSQPPLGQDSPLHF. The J gene is TRBJ1-6, the V gene TRBV4-2, with TRBD1 matching 8 bases. Germline V CDR1 and CDR2: LGHNA, YNFKEQ. The CDR3 is 16 amino acids. After removal of 2 bases from V and 8 bases from J, the junction contained 8 bases not matched to a gene.